The rows below give T cell receptor beta chains drawn from one sample of a study of vaccination effects on CD4 cells after COVID-19. The method was immunoSEQ multiplex PCR; TCRdb's version includes in-frame clones alone and lacks a portion of them. The data contain roughly 25,000 clones, roughly 74% of them singletons. Antigens of these TCRs are unknown. The sample was CD4+ T cells from PBMCs cultured with HCoV-NL63 spike peptides, taken before COVID-19 vaccination. Receptors originate from a human donor who had a prior SARS-CoV-2 infection. The CDR3 runs from the conserved cysteine through the conserved F or W. Each record gives: clone size, J gene, D gene, V gene, CDR3 protein, CDR3 DNA. D genes are given only for firm matches. A clone size is listed for some rows: how often the clone was seen (once, few, many), or a class if it is expanded.

abundance: .
j_gene: TRBJ1-1
d_gene: .
v_gene: TRBV3-1/TRBV3-2
CDR3aa: CASSNIAGTNTEAFF
CDR3nt: TGTGCCAGCAGCAACATAGCGGGCACGAACACTGAAGCTTTCTTT

abundance: .
j_gene: TRBJ1-4
d_gene: TRBD1
v_gene: TRBV5-5
CDR3aa: CASRRDRTNEKLFF
CDR3nt: TGTGCCAGCAGGAGGGACAGGACTAATGAAAAACTGTTTTTT

abundance: .
j_gene: TRBJ2-7
d_gene: .
v_gene: TRBV6-6
CDR3aa: CASSYRSSPYEQYF
CDR3nt: TGTGCCAGCAGTTACAGGTCTTCACCCTACGAGCAGTACTTC

abundance: .
j_gene: TRBJ1-3
d_gene: .
v_gene: TRBV9
CDR3aa: CASSPNIQPGLNTIYF
CDR3nt: TGTGCCAGCAGCCCTAACATCCAGCCAGGGTTGAACACCATATATTTT

abundance: .
j_gene: TRBJ1-5
d_gene: .
v_gene: TRBV5-4
CDR3aa: CASSTSPGSGQPQHF
CDR3nt: TGTGCCAGCAGCACCTCACCAGGGTCGGGACAGCCCCAGCATTTT

abundance: few
j_gene: TRBJ1-2
d_gene: .
v_gene: TRBV7-2
CDR3aa: CASSLAAGDYGYTF
CDR3nt: TGTGCCAGCAGCTTAGCGGCAGGGGACTATGGCTACACCTTC

abundance: .
j_gene: TRBJ1-1
d_gene: TRBD1
v_gene: TRBV6-1
CDR3aa: CASSGTGGTEAFF
CDR3nt: TGTGCCAGCAGTGGGACAGGGGGGACTGAAGCTTTCTTT

abundance: .
j_gene: TRBJ1-3
d_gene: .
v_gene: TRBV5-4
CDR3aa: CASSLLVGPGAGNTIYF
CDR3nt: TGTGCCAGCAGCTTGTTGGTAGGGCCTGGCGCTGGAAACACCATATATTTT

abundance: .
j_gene: TRBJ2-7
d_gene: .
v_gene: TRBV19
CDR3aa: CASSMGGSSYEQYF
CDR3nt: TGTGCCAGTAGTATGGGCGGAAGCTCCTACGAGCAGTACTTC

abundance: .
j_gene: TRBJ2-5
d_gene: .
v_gene: TRBV6-6
CDR3aa: CASGLRVDQETQYF
CDR3nt: TGTGCCAGCGGCTTGAGGGTAGACCAAGAGACCCAGTACTTC

abundance: few
j_gene: TRBJ1-3
d_gene: .
v_gene: TRBV6-5
CDR3aa: CASSYRGPTGNTIYF
CDR3nt: TGTGCCAGCAGTTACAGGGGACCAACTGGAAACACCATATATTTT

abundance: .
j_gene: TRBJ2-3
d_gene: .
v_gene: TRBV4-2
CDR3aa: CASSWTSTDTQYF
CDR3nt: TGTGCCAGCAGCTGGACTAGCACAGATACGCAGTATTTT

abundance: .
j_gene: TRBJ2-5
d_gene: .
v_gene: TRBV18
CDR3aa: CASSQGRETQYF
CDR3nt: TGTGCCAGCTCACAGGGTAGGGAGACCCAGTACTTC

abundance: .
j_gene: TRBJ2-2
d_gene: .
v_gene: TRBV11-3
CDR3aa: CASSLLDTGELFF
CDR3nt: TGTGCCAGCAGCTTACTGGACACCGGGGAGCTGTTTTTT